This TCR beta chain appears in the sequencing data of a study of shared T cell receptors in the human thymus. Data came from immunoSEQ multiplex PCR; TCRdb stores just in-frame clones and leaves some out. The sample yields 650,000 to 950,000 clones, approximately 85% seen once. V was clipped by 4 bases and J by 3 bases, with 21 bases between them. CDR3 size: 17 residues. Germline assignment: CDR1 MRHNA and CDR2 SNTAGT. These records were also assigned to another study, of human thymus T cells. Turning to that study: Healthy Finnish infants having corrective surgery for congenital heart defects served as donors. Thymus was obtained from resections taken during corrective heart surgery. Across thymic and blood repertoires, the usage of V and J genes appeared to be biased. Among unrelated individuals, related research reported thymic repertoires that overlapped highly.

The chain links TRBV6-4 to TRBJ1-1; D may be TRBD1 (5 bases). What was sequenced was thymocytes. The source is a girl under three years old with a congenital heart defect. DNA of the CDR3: TGTGCCAGCAGTGGTTTCTTCTCAGTTGGAGGGGACACTGAAGCTTTCTTT. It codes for CASSGFFSVGGDTEAFF.